The entry below describes one T cell receptor (beta chain). Its antigen is as yet unknown. The source of the sample is a study of cytomegalovirus exposure and HLA in healthy donors. Each donor was healthy, and each was a bone marrow donor. Although they were nominally healthy when sampled, donors likely had unrecorded immune exposures. Findings and limits, study-wide: Common viral pathogens (according to a later analysis) appeared linked to several of the most significant clusters. HLA alleles were associated with roughly 15,000 TCR beta sequences in a later analysis at 0.05 false discovery rate.

The CDR3 consists of 13 residues. The V gene's germline CDR1 is SGHKS and CDR2 YYEKEE (reference sequence). The ends were cut back, 2 bases at V and 8 bases at J, with 13 bases in the middle. This PCR relied on a set of 60 Vbeta primers and 13 Jbeta primers. Assay: immunoSEQ multiplex PCR; the TCRdb copy retains only in-frame clones and omits some. Among about 160,000 clones, about 81% were seen once, and the ten largest hold 2.5% to 3.5%. Sequences were obtained from PBMCs. The sequence came from a woman aged 45-65 years in good health and CMV-seropositive. The rearrangement links TRBV5-5 to TRBJ1-2; D not certain. In DNA, the CDR3 is TGTGCCAGCAGCTTAGGAGTCCCCAGAGGCTACACCTTC. This encodes CASSLGVPRGYTF. Combining the CDR3 with reference TRBV5-5 and TRBJ1-2 gives the whole variable domain DAGVTQSPTHLIKTRGQQVTLRCSPISGHKSVSWYQQVLGQGPQFIFQYYEKEERGRGNFPDRFSARQFPNYSSELNVNALLLGDSALYLCASSLGVPRGYTFGSGTRLTVV.